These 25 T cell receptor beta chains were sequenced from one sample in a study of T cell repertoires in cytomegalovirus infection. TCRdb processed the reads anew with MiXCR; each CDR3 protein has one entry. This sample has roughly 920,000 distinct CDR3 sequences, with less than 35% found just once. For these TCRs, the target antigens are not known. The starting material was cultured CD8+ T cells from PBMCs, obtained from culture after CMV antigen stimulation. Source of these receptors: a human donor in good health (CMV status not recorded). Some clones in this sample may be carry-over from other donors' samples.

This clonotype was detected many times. The CDR3 DNA reads TGTGCCAGCAGCTTAGCGGTAGCTGCAGATACGCAGTATTTT. Translated: CASSLAVAADTQYF. The gene calls are TRBV7-8 and TRBJ2-3; no firm D call. The germline V gene has CDR1 SGHVS and CDR2 FQNEAQ. Between the trimmed V and J ends, which lost 0 bases and 4 bases, there was a span of 8 bases. The CDR3 runs 14 residues.

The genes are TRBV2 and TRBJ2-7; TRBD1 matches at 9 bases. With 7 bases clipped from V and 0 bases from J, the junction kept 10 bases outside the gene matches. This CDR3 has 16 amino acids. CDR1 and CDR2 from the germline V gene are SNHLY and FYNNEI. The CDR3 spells CASMGTGPLSSYEQYV. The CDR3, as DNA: TGTGCCAGCATGGGGACAGGGCCCTTGAGCTCCTACGAGCAGTACGTC.

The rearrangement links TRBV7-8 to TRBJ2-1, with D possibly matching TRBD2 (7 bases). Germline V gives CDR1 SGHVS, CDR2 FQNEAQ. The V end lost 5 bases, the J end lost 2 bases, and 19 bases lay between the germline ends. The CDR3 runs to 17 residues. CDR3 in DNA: TGTGCCAGCAGCATCGGTAGGGGGGGACCGACCTACAATGAGCAGTTCTTC. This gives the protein CASSIGRGGPTYNEQFF.

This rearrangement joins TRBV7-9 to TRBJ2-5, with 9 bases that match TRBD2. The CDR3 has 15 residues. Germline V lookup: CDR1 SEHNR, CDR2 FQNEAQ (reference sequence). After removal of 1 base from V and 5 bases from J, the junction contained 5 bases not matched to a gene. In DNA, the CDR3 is TGTGCCAGCAGCTTAGTGTCTAGCGGGGAGGAGACCCAGTACTTC. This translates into CASSLVSSGEETQYF.

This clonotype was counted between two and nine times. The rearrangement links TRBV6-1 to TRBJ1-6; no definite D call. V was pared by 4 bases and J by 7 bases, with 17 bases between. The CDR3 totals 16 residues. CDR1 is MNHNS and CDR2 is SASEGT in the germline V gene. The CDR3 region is CASSGPAAPVNSPLHF. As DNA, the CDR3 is TGTGCCAGCAGTGGCCCGGCCGCGCCAGTCAATTCACCCCTCCACTTT.

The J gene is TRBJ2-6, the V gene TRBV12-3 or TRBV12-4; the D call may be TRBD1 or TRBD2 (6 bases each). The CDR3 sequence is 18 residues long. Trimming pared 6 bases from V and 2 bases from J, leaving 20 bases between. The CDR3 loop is CASRLGGKRRAGANVLTF. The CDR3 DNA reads TGTGCCAGCAGGCTAGGGGGGAAAAGGCGTGCTGGGGCCAACGTCCTGACTTTC.

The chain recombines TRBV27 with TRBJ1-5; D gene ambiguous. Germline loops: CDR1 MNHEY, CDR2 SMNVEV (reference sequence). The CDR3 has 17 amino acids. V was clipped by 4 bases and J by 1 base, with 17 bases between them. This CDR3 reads CASSSASGGGSNQPQHF. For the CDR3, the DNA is TGTGCCAGCAGTTCCGCATCCGGAGGTGGAAGCAATCAGCCCCAGCATTTT.

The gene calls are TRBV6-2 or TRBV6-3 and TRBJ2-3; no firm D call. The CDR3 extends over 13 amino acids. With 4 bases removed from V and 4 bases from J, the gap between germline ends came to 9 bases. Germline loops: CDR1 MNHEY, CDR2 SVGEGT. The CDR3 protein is CASSLGYADTQYF. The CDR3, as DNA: TGTGCCAGCAGTTTGGGGTACGCAGATACGCAGTATTTT.

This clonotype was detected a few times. The CDR3 DNA reads TGCAGCGTTTACAGCGGGGAAGAAATAACTCAGCGGTTCTTC. The encoded protein is CSVYSGEEITQRFF. The chain is built from TRBV29-1 and TRBJ2-1; 7 bases are a match to TRBD2. The V segment lost 5 bases and the J segment 15 bases; nucleotides outside the gene matches: 19. The germline V gene has CDR1 SQVTM and CDR2 ANQGSEA. This CDR3 spans 14 amino acids.

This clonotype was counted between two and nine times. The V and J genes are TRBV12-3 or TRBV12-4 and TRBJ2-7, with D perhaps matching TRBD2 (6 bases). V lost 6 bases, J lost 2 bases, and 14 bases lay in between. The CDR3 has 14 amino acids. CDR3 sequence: CASSPGGSPYEQYV. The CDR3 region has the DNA TGTGCCAGCAGCCCAGGAGGGTCCCCCTACGAGCAGTACGTC.

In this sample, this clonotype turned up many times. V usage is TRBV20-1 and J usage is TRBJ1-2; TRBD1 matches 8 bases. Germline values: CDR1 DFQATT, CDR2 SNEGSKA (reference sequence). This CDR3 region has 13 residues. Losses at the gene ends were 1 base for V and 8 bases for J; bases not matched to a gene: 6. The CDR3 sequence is CSARGQGAGGYTF. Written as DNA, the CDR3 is TGCAGTGCTAGAGGCCAGGGGGCTGGAGGCTACACCTTC.

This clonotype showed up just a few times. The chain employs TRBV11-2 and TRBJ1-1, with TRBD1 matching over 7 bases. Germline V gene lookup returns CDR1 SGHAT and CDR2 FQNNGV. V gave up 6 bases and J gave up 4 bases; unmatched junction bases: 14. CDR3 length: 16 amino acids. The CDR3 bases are TGTGCCAGCAGAAGATGGCTTGAAGACAGGGCCACTGAAGCTTTCTTT. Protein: CASRRWLEDRATEAFF.

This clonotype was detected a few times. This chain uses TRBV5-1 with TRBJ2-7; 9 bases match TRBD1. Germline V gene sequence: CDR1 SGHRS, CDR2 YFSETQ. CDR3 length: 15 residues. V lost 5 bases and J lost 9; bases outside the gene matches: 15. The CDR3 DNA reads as TGCGCCAGCAGTCTACAAGGGGACAGGGCGTCGGTGCAGTACTTC. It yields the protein CASSLQGDRASVQYF.

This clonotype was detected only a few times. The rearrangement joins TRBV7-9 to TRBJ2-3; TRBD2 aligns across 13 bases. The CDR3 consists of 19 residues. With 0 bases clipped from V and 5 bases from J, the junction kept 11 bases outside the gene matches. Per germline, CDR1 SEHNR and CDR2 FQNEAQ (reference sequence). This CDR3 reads CASSLAGTSGAPREDTQYF. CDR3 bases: TGTGCCAGCAGCTTAGCCGGGACTAGCGGGGCCCCCCGTGAAGATACGCAGTATTTT.

CDR3 protein: CASSSASGGAEQFF. The CDR3 coding sequence is TGTGCCAGCAGCTCTGCTAGCGGGGGGGCCGAGCAGTTCTTC. The rearrangement links TRBV7-9 to TRBJ2-1; TRBD2 agrees at 12 bases. The CDR3 is 14 amino acids. Germline V gene sequence: CDR1 SEHNR, CDR2 FQNEAQ (reference sequence). The V segment lost 4 bases and the J segment 10 bases; nucleotides outside the gene matches: 5.

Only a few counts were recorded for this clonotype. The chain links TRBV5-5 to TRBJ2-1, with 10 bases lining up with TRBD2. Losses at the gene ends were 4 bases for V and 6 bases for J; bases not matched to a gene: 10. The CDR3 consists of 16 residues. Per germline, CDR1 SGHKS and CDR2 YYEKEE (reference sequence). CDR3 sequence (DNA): TGTGCCAGCAGCCTTCCGCTAGCGGGGGACCTCAATGAGCAGTTCTTC. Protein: CASSLPLAGDLNEQFF.

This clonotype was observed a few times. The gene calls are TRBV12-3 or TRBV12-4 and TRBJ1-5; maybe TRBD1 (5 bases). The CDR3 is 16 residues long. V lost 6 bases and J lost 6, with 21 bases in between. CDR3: CASSQTLGQGAQPQHF. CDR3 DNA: TGTGCCAGCAGCCAAACATTGGGGCAGGGCGCTCAGCCCCAGCATTTT.

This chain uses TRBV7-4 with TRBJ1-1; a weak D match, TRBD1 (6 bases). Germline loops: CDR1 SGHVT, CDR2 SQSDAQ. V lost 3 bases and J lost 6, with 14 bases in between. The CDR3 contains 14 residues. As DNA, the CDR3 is TGTGCCAGCAGCTTTGCAGGGGCCAAGGCTGAAGCTTTCTTT. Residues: CASSFAGAKAEAFF.

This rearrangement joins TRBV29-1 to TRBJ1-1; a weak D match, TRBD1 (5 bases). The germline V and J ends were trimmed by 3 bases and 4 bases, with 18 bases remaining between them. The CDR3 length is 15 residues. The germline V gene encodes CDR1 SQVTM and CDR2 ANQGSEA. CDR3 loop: CSVDVQGFFRTEAFF. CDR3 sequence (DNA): TGCAGCGTTGACGTCCAGGGATTCTTCCGCACTGAAGCTTTCTTT.

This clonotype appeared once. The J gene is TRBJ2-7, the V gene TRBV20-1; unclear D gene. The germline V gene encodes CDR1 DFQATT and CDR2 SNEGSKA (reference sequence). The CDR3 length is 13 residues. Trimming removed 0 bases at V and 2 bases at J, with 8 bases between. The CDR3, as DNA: TGCAGTGCTAGAGATAGGGAAACCTACGAGCAGTACGTC. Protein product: CSARDRETYEQYV.

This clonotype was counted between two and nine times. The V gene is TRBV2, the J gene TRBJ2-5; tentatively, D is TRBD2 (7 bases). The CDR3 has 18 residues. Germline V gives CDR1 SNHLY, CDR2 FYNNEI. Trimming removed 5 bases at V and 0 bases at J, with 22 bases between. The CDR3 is CASSWPLGGRGDQETQYF. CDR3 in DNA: TGTGCCAGCAGTTGGCCCCTAGGGGGTCGGGGGGACCAAGAGACCCAGTACTTC.

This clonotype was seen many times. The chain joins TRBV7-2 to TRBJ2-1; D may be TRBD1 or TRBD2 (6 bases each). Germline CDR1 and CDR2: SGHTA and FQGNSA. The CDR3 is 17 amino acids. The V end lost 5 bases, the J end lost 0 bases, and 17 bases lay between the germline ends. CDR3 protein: CASSPFAGQLSYNEQFF. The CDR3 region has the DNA TGTGCCAGCAGCCCATTCGCGGGACAACTCTCCTACAATGAGCAGTTCTTC.

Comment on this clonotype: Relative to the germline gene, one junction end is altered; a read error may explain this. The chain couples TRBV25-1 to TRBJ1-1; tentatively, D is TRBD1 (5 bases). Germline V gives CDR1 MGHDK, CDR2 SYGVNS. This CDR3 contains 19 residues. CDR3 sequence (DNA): TGTGCCAACAGTGAATTGAGTTGGCAGGGCGGGCATTCCACTCTTGCAACTTTCTTT. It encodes CANSELSWQGGHSTLATFF. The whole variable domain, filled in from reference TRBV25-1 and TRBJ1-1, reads EADIYQTPRYLVIGTGKKITLECSQTMGHDKMYWYQQDPGMELHLIHYSYGVNSTEKGDLSSESTVSRIRTEHFPLTLESARPSHTSQYLCANSELSWQGGHSTLATFFGQGTRLTVV.

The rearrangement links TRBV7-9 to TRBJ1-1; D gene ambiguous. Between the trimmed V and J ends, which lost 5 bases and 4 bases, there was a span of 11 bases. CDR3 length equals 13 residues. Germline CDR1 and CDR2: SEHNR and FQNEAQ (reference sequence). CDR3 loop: CASSNSVLTEAFF. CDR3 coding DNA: TGTGCCAGCAGCAATTCCGTACTCACTGAAGCTTTCTTT.

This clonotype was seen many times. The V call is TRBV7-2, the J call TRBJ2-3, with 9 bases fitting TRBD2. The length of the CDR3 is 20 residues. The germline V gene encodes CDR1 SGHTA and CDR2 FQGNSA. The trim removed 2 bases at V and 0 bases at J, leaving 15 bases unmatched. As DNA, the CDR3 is TGTGCCAGCAGCTTAAGCGGGGGGTATAGTGAAGGGGCTAGCACAGATACGCAGTATTTT. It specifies CASSLSGGYSEGASTDTQYF.